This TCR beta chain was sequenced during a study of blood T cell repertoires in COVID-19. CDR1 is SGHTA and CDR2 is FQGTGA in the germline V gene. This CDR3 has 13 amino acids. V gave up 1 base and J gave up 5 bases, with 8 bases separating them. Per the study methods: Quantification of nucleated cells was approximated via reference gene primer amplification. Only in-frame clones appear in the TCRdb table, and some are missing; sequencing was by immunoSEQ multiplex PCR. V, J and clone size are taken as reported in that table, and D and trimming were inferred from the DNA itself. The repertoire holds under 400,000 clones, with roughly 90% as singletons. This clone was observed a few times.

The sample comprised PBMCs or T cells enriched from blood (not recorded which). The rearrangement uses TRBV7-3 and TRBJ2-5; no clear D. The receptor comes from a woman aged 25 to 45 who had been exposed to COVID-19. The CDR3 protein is CASSLSSTETQYF. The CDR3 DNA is TGTGCCAGCAGCTTAAGTAGTACGGAGACCCAGTACTTC.